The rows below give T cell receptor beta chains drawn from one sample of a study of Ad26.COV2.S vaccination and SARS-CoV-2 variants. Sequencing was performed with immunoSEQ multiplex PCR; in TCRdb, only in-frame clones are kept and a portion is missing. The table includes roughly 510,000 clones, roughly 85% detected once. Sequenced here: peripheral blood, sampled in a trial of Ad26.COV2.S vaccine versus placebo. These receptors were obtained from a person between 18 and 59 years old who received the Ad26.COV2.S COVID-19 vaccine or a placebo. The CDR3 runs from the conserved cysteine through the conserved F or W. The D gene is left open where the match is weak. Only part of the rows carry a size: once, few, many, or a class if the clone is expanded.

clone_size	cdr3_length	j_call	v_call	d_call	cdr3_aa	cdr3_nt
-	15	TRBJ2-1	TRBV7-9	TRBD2	CASSLGLAVYNEQFF	TGTGCCAGCAGCCTAGGACTAGCGGTTTACAATGAGCAGTTCTTC
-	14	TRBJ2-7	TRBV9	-	CASSASSVSYEQYF	TGTGCCAGCAGCGCTTCTAGCGTGTCCTACGAGCAGTACTTC
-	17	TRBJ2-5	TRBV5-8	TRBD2	CASSSGWASGFQETQYF	TGTGCCAGCAGCTCCGGGTGGGCTAGCGGGTTTCAAGAGACCCAGTACTTC
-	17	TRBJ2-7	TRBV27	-	CASSSTSRGFLSYEQYF	TGTGCCAGCAGTTCCACGAGCCGAGGGTTTCTTTCCTACGAGCAGTACTTC
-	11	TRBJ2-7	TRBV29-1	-	CSVEDGSEQYF	TGCAGCGTTGAGGACGGGAGTGAGCAGTACTTC
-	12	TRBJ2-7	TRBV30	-	CAFQTASYEQYF	TGTGCCTTTCAGACAGCCTCCTACGAGCAGTACTTC
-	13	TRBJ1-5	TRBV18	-	CASSQRAGVPQHF	TGTGCCAGCTCACAGAGGGCCGGCGTGCCCCAGCATTTT
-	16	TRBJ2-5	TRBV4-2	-	CASSQDSRGRGLAQYF	TGTGCCAGCAGCCAAGATTCACGGGGCCGGGGTTTGGCCCAGTACTTC
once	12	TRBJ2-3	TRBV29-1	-	CSVGLGADTQYF	TGCAGCGTTGGCCTGGGTGCAGATACGCAGTATTTT
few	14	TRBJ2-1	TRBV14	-	CASSQETSRNEQFF	TGTGCCAGCAGCCAAGAAACTAGCAGGAATGAGCAGTTCTTC
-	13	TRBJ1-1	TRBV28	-	CASREPRNTEAFF	TGTGCCAGCAGGGAACCACGGAACACTGAAGCTTTCTTT
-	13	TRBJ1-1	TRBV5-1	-	CASGVAANTEAFF	TGCGCCAGCGGGGTGGCAGCGAACACTGAAGCTTTCTTT
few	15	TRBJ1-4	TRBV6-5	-	CASSYSLAGGEKLFF	TGTGCCAGCAGTTACTCGCTGGCCGGCGGTGAAAAACTGTTTTTT
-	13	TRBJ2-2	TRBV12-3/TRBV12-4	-	CASSSAHTGELFF	TGTGCCAGCAGCTCCGCACACACCGGGGAGCTGTTTTTT